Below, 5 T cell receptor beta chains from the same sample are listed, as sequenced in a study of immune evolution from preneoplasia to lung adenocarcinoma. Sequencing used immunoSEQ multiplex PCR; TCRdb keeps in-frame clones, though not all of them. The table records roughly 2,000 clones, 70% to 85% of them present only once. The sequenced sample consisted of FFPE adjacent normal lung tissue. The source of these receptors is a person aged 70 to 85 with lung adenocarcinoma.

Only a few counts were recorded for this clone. Written as DNA, the CDR3 is TGTGCCTGGAGCCGTTACCTCTTCCGGGACAGGGATGAAAAACTGTTTTTT. Its translation: CAWSRYLFRDRDEKLFF. V and J are TRBV30 and TRBJ1-4; TRBD1 matches at 9 bases. The ends lost 3 bases at V and 6 bases at J; junction bases unmatched: 14. The germline V gene has CDR1 GTSNPN and CDR2 SVGIG (reference sequence). The CDR3 totals 17 residues. The whole variable domain, remainder taken from reference TRBV30 and TRBJ1-4, is SQTIHQWPATLVQPVGSPLSLECTVEGTSNPNLYWYRQAAGRGLQLLFYSVGIGQISSEVPQNLSASRPQDRQFILSSKKLLLSDSGFYLCAWSRYLFRDRDEKLFFGSGTQLSVL.

The chain's CDR3 is CASSYTTGQVYEQYF. CDR3 DNA: TGTGCCAGCAGTTACACGACGGGACAAGTCTACGAGCAGTACTTC. The gene calls are TRBV6-5 and TRBJ2-7, with a tentative D call TRBD1 (6 bases). This CDR3 region has 15 residues. Trimming stripped 2 bases from V and 3 bases from J, with 14 bases between. The germline V gene encodes CDR1 MNHEY and CDR2 SVGAGI.

The CDR3 here is CASSFGQGVPYEQYF. Written as DNA, the CDR3 is TGCGCCAGCAGCTTCGGTCAGGGGGTACCCTACGAGCAGTACTTC. The chain joins TRBV5-1 to TRBJ2-7; 7 bases map to TRBD1. This CDR3 is built from 15 residues. The V and J ends lost 2 bases and 2 bases, in that order; junction bases with no gene match: 7. Germline CDR1 reads SGHRS; CDR2 reads YFSETQ.

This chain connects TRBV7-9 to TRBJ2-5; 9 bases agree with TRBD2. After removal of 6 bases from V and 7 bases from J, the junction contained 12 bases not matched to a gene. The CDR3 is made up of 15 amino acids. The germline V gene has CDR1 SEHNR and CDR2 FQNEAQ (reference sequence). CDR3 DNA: TGTGCCAGCAGTATAGCGGGAGCCCCGGGGGGGACCCAGTACTTC. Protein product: CASSIAGAPGGTQYF.

Here the CDR3 reads CASSNPVTTGGLKAFF. The DNA for the CDR3 is TGTGCCAGTAGCAACCCCGTCACAACAGGGGGCCTCAAAGCTTTCTTT. This chain links TRBV19 with TRBJ1-1, with TRBD1 matching over 9 bases. The germline gives CDR1 LNHDA, CDR2 SQIVND (reference sequence). The J segment lost 9 bases and the V segment lost 6 bases, leaving 17 bases of the junction unmatched. The CDR3 totals 16 residues.